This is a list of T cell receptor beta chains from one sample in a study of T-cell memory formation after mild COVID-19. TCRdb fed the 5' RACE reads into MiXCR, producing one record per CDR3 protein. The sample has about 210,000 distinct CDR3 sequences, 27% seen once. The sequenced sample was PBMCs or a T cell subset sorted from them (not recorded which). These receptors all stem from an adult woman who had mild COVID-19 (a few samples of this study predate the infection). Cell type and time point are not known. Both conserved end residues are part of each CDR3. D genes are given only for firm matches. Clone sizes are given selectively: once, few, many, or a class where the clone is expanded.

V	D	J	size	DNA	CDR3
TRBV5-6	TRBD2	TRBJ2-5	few	TGTGCCAGCAGCGCCGACCGCCGAGTAGCGGGGGTGGAGACCCAGTACTTC	CASSADRRVAGVETQYF
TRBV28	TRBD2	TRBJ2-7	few	TGTGCCAGCAGTTTAGGGACTAGCGGATACGGAGGGGAGCAGTACTTC	CASSLGTSGYGGEQYF
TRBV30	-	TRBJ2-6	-	TGTGCCTGGGGGACGCTTTCCTCTGGGGCCAACGTCCTGACTTTC	CAWGTLSSGANVLTF
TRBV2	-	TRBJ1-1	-	TGTGCCGCAGCTCAAACCATGAACACTGAAGCTTTCTTT	CAAAQTMNTEAFF
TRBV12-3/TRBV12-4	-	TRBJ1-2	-	TGTGCCAGCAGTTTTGACCTAAGCAGAGGCATGGACTATGGCTACACCTTC	CASSFDLSRGMDYGYTF
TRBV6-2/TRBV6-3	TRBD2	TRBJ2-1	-	TGTGCCAGCAGTTACGGTAGCGGGATTTTAAATGAGCAGTTCTTC	CASSYGSGILNEQFF
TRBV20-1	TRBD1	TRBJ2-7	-	TGCAGTGCGGCAGGACAGGGCTACGAGCAGTACTTC	CSAAGQGYEQYF
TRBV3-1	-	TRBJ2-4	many	TGTGCCAGCAGCCCAAAGGGGCTCGGCGGAAACATTCAGTACTTC	CASSPKGLGGNIQYF
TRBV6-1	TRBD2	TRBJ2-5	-	TGTGCCTCCAAGGGCGGGAGGGCCGTAGAGACCCAGTACTTC	CASKGGRAVETQYF
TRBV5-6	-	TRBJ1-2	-	TGTGCCAGCAGCTTGGAGGCGGGTAGAGCCTTC	CASSLEAGRAF
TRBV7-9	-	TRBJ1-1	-	TGTGCCAGCAGCTTATCTGGCGGGAGACGGGCTGAAGCTTTCTTT	CASSLSGGRRAEAFF
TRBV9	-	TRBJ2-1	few	TGTGCCAGCAGCGTGAAACAGTACAATGAGCAGTTCTTC	CASSVKQYNEQFF
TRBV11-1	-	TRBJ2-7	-	TGTGCCAGCAGCTTAGTAGGGGCACCCGGCTCCTACGAGCAGTACTTC	CASSLVGAPGSYEQYF